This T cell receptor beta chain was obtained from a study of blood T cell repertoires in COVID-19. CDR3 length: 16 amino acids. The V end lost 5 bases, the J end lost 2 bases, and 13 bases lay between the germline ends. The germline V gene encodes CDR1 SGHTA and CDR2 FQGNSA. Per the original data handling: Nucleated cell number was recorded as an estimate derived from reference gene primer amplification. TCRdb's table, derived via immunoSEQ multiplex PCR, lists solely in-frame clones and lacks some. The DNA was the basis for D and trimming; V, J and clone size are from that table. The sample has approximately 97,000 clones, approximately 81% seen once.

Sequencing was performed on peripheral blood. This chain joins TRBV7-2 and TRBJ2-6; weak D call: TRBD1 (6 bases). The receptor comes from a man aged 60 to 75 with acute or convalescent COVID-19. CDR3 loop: CASSPHTGTGANVLTF. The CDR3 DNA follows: TGTGCCAGCAGCCCCCATACAGGGACTGGGGCCAACGTCCTGACTTTC.